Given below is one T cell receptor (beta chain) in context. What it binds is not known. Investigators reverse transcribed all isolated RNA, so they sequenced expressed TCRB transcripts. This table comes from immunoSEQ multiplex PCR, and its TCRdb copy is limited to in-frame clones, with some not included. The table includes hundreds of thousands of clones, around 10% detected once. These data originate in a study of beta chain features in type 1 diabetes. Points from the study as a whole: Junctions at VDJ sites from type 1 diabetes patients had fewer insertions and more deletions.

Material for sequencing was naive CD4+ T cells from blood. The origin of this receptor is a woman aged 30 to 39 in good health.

The CDR3 coding sequence is TGTGCCAGCAGCGTAGTTGGGGAGTTGGACTATGGCTACACCTTC. The encoded protein is CASSVVGELDYGYTF. The chain uses TRBV9 and TRBJ1-2, with D unclear. The germline CDR1 and CDR2 sequences are SGDLS and YYNGEE. This CDR3 has 15 residues. The V end lost 0 bases, the J end lost 3 bases, and 12 bases lay between the germline ends. The whole variable domain, remainder taken from reference TRBV9 and TRBJ1-2, is DSGVTQTPKHLITATGQRVTLRCSPRSGDLSVYWYQQSLDQGLQFLIQYYNGEERAKGNILERFSAQQFPDLHSELNLSSLELGDSALYFCASSVVGELDYGYTFGSGTRLTVV.